Sequencing of this T cell receptor beta chain was carried out in a study of T cell responses to AZD1222 COVID-19 vaccine. Libraries were prepared by immunoSEQ multiplex PCR; TCRdb keeps only in-frame clonotypes and omits some of them. The data contain approximately 140,000 clones, 92% of them singletons. Overall study results and limits: Of spike-specific TCRs, nearly half reportedly target regions left unmutated in variants. Most donors were white British and more were female, and clonal diversity was possibly underestimated. When two AZD1222 doses had been given, Spike-specific TCR breadth and depth rose. Spike-wide vaccine-associated CD4 TCRs dominated at 160-218 and 743-854.

Trimming removed 1 base from V and 8 bases from J, with 11 bases in between. Germline CDR1 and CDR2: LNHNV and YYDKDF (reference sequence). CDR3 length equals 13 residues. About this clone: Its antigen is not known.

This chain joins TRBV15 and TRBJ1-2; TRBD1 might be the D (5 bases). This specimen consisted of peripheral blood, obtained 28 days after the second AZD1222 dose. The origin of this receptor is an adult who received the AZD1222 COVID-19 vaccine. The CDR3 is CATSRVRGSGYTF. CDR3 bases: TGTGCCACCAGCAGAGTCCGGGGCTCCGGCTACACCTTC.